This is a list of T cell receptor beta chains from one sample in a study of identical twins. TCRdb reprocessed the 5' RACE reads via MiXCR and lists one record per CDR3 protein. This sample yields 550,000 to 800,000 distinct CDR3 sequences, of which 7.1% are seen a single time; roughly 1.5% belongs to the top ten. Separately, the same data were catalogued under a study of yellow fever vaccine responses in identical twins.

The source material was PBMCs. The receptor set was obtained from a woman aged 18 to 35 in good health. CDR3s include the opening cysteine and the closing phenylalanine or tryptophan. The order of the fields is D gene, CDR3 length, J gene, clone size, V gene, CDR3 DNA, CDR3 protein. A D gene is named only where the DNA matches it firmly. The listing skips clone size in some rows; elsewhere it reads once, few, many or a size class.

- | 15 | TRBJ2-7 | - | TRBV27 | TGTGCCAGCAGTTTATCCCCAGGGGCATTAACCGAGCAGTACTTC | CASSLSPGALTEQYF
- | 15 | TRBJ1-5 | many | TRBV3-1 | TGTGCCAGCAGCCAATCTGGTCAGGGAAATCAGCCCCAGCATTTT | CASSQSGQGNQPQHF
- | 13 | TRBJ2-7 | few | TRBV5-5 | TGTGCCAGCAGCTTGGTGGGCAAATACGAGCAGTACTTC | CASSLVGKYEQYF
- | 15 | TRBJ2-2 | - | TRBV4-1 | TGCGCCAGCAGCCAAGATGAGGGGACTACCGGGGAGCTGTTTTTT | CASSQDEGTTGELFF
- | 11 | TRBJ2-7 | - | TRBV20-1 | TGCAGTGCTAGATATGGCCTCGAGCAGTACTTC | CSARYGLEQYF
TRBD2 | 14 | TRBJ2-1 | few | TRBV29-1 | TGCAGCGTTGGGGGGACTAGCGAGAACAATGAGCAGTTCTTC | CSVGGTSENNEQFF
- | 14 | TRBJ2-7 | few | TRBV18 | TGTGCCAGCTCACCAACCTCGAGCTCCTACGAGCAGTACTTC | CASSPTSSSYEQYF
- | 16 | TRBJ1-6 | - | TRBV6-5 | TGTGCCAGCAGTTACTCCGAAGGGAGTTCGAGTTCACCCCTCCACTTT | CASSYSEGSSSSPLHF
- | 14 | TRBJ1-2 | many | TRBV5-6 | TGTGCCAGCAGCTTGGATCGGACACTCGTAGGGTTACACTTC | CASSLDRTLVGLHF
- | 14 | TRBJ1-1 | - | TRBV6-1 | TGTGCCAGCAGAGAAATTGCCATGAACACTGAAGCTTTCTTT | CASREIAMNTEAFF
TRBD1 | 14 | TRBJ2-1 | many | TRBV5-1 | TGCGCCAGCAGCTTGGAACGACAGGGTAATGAGCAGTTCTTC | CASSLERQGNEQFF
- | 13 | TRBJ1-4 | few | TRBV6-6 | TGTGCCAGCAGTTACGGTCTCAATGAAAAACTGTTTTTT | CASSYGLNEKLFF
- | 13 | TRBJ2-5 | few | TRBV29-1 | TGCAGCGTTGAAGAGGCGGCCGGGGAGACCCAGTACTTC | CSVEEAAGETQYF
- | 13 | TRBJ1-1 | many | TRBV5-1 | TGCGCCAGCAGCACGAGAGGGCCCACTGAAGCTTTCTTT | CASSTRGPTEAFF
- | 17 | TRBJ2-5 | - | TRBV12-3/TRBV12-4 | TGTGCCAGCAGTACCTTTACAAGGGGGTTGAAAGGAGAGACCCAGTACTTC | CASSTFTRGLKGETQYF
TRBD2 | 17 | TRBJ2-2 | few | TRBV11-2 | TGTGCCAGCAGCTTAGCACGGACTAGCGGAGGGACCGGGGAGCTGTTTTTT | CASSLARTSGGTGELFF
- | 14 | TRBJ2-3 | many | TRBV29-1 | TGCAGCGTTTTAGGAGGGGGGGGCACAGATACGCAGTATTTT | CSVLGGGGTDTQYF
TRBD2 | 17 | TRBJ2-1 | many | TRBV12-3/TRBV12-4 | TGTGCCAGCAGTCTCCCCCTAGCGGGAGGGACCTACAATGAGCAGTTCTTC | CASSLPLAGGTYNEQFF
- | 15 | TRBJ2-6 | - | TRBV27 | TGTGCCAGCAGCCCTGTGCGCGATGGGGCCAACGTCCTGACTTTC | CASSPVRDGANVLTF
- | 17 | TRBJ1-1 | - | TRBV7-3 | TGTGCCAGCAGCCCGACGGATGTGAGACTGACTAACACTGAAGCTTTCTTT | CASSPTDVRLTNTEAFF
- | 12 | TRBJ2-4 | - | TRBV29-1 | TGCAGCGTTATACAGGGAGCAGACATTCAGTACTTC | CSVIQGADIQYF
- | 14 | TRBJ2-1 | few | TRBV11-2 | TGTGCCAGCAGCTCAACTAAGTCGTACAATGAGCAGTTCTTC | CASSSTKSYNEQFF